This TCR beta chain is drawn from a study of blood T cell repertoires in COVID-19. Authors' methods: For nucleated cells, counts were estimated from reference gene primer amplification. Profiled with immunoSEQ multiplex PCR; TCRdb holds only in-frame clones, not every one. D and trimming come from the DNA, and the V and J calls and clone size come from that table. The profile covers around 58,000 clones, with roughly 89% appearing a single time and about 13% taken by the ten largest. Trimming stripped 2 bases from V and 5 bases from J, with 16 bases between. The V gene's germline CDR1 is LGHDT and CDR2 YNNKEL (reference sequence). The CDR3 runs 15 residues.

The sample comprised peripheral blood. This chain joins TRBV3-1 (or the pseudogene TRBV3-2) and TRBJ2-7; D is ambiguous. This TCR was recovered from a man in his fifties or sixties with active COVID-19. CDR3 region: CASSQPGLRHHEQYF. Written as DNA, the CDR3 is TGTGCCAGCAGCCAACCCGGGTTACGGCATCACGAGCAGTACTTC.